What follows are 24 T cell receptor beta chains derived from one specimen sequenced in a study of blood T cell repertoires in COVID-19. Generated by immunoSEQ multiplex PCR, the TCRdb table keeps only in-frame clones and is missing some. The sample shows 140,000 or so clones, around 87% of them seen only once. Sequencing was done on a sample of peripheral blood. Receptors were obtained from a man aged 50 to 60 who had recovered from COVID-19.

The rearrangement joins TRBV6-5 to TRBJ1-1, with TRBD1 identical over 9 bases. CDR3 length: 15 amino acids. Per the germline V gene, CDR1 is MNHEY and CDR2 is SVGAGI. The V segment lost 2 bases and the J segment 1 base; nucleotides outside the gene matches: 2. The CDR3 DNA reads as TGTGCCAGCAGTTACGGGACAGGGAGGAACACTGAAGCTTTCTTT. Protein sequence: CASSYGTGRNTEAFF.

In DNA, the CDR3 is TGTGCCAGCAGTTATAGACAGTCTAATCAGCCCCAGCATTTT. Its protein product is CASSYRQSNQPQHF. The chain couples TRBV6-2 or TRBV6-3 to TRBJ1-5; tentative D call: TRBD1 (5 bases). V was shortened by 3 bases and J by 4 bases, with 10 bases between the two germline ends. This CDR3 comprises 14 residues. The germline V gene has CDR1 MNHEY and CDR2 SVGEGT.

This chain joins TRBV7-2 and TRBJ1-5; D is undetermined. The CDR3 runs to 14 residues. Germline-derived CDR1 and CDR2 are SGHTA and FQGNSA. V was cut by 3 bases and J by 5 bases, with 11 bases left in between. The DNA for the CDR3 is TGTGCCAGCAGCTTTTCGGGTCCCTATCAGCCCCAGCATTTT. Its protein product is CASSFSGPYQPQHF. Based on the CDR3 plus reference TRBV7-2 and TRBJ1-5, the full variable domain is GAGVSQSPSNKVTEKGKDVELRCDPISGHTALYWYRQSLGQGLEFLIYFQGNSAPDKSGLPSDRFSAERTGGSVSTLTIQRTQQEDSAVYLCASSFSGPYQPQHFGDGTRLSIL.

The chain employs TRBV6-1 and TRBJ1-2; D unresolved. Germline V gives CDR1 MNHNS, CDR2 SASEGT. Deletions cut 1 base from V and 8 bases from J, with 11 bases between. The CDR3 extends over 13 amino acids. The CDR3 coding sequence is TGTGCCAGCAGTGAAGTAACAGTAAAAGGCTACACCTTC. This translates into CASSEVTVKGYTF.

The rearrangement uses TRBV11-2 and TRBJ2-1, with D perhaps TRBD2 (7 bases). V shed 4 bases and J shed 5 bases, with 18 bases lying between them. CDR3 length: 16 residues. Germline V gives CDR1 SGHAT, CDR2 FQNNGV. This chain's CDR3 is CASSSFGGGPHNEQFF. The CDR3 DNA reads as TGTGCCAGCAGCTCCTTTGGCGGGGGCCCACACAATGAGCAGTTCTTC. The full variable domain, completed using reference TRBV11-2 and TRBJ2-1, is EAGVAQSPRYKIIEKRQSVAFWCNPISGHATLYWYQQILGQGPKLLIQFQNNGVVDDSQLPKDRFSAERLKGVDSTLKIQPAKLEDSAVYLCASSSFGGGPHNEQFFGPGTRLTVL.

This chain joins TRBV5-6 and TRBJ2-2; D gene unclear. Trimming shortened V by 4 bases and J by 6 bases, and 7 bases separated the two germline ends. Germline values: CDR1 SGHDT, CDR2 YYEEEE. The CDR3 runs to 12 residues. The CDR3 DNA sequence: TGTGCCAGCAGCCCCAGGTCCGGGGAGCTGTTTTTT. Translating it yields CASSPRSGELFF.

The chain links TRBV6-2 or TRBV6-3 to TRBJ1-1; 11 bases fit TRBD1. The V gene's germline CDR1 is MNHEY and CDR2 SVGEGT. With 2 bases clipped from V and 7 bases from J, the junction kept 6 bases outside the gene matches. This CDR3 is 15 amino acids long. CDR3 loop: CASSYAGTGGREAFF. CDR3 nucleotide sequence: TGTGCCAGCAGTTACGCCGGGACAGGGGGTCGTGAAGCTTTCTTT.

This chain joins TRBV4-1 and TRBJ1-1, with 8 positions matching TRBD1. The CDR3 is 17 amino acids. Trimming at V came to 1 base and at J to 2 bases, leaving 9 bases not matched to a gene. Germline assignment: CDR1 MGHRA and CDR2 YSYEKL. Here the CDR3 reads CASSQVSSQGANTEAFF. CDR3 sequence (DNA): TGCGCCAGCAGCCAAGTTAGTTCCCAGGGGGCTAACACTGAAGCTTTCTTT.

The J gene is TRBJ2-3, the V gene TRBV19, with a possible D match to TRBD2 (6 bases). This CDR3 is 18 amino acids long. The germline V gene encodes CDR1 LNHDA and CDR2 SQIVND (reference sequence). Trimming shortened V by 4 bases and J by 2 bases, and 22 bases separated the two germline ends. CDR3 sequence reads: CASSKTSTSFDITDTQYF. In DNA form, the CDR3 reads TGTGCCAGTAGTAAAACCTCAACTAGCTTCGATATCACAGATACGCAGTATTTT.

The chain links TRBV9 to TRBJ1-2; 10 positions agree with TRBD1. V lost 4 bases to trimming and J lost 6 bases; unmatched junction nucleotides: 12. This CDR3 has 16 amino acids. Germline CDR1 reads SGDLS; CDR2 reads YYNGEE. The CDR3, as DNA: TGTGCCAGCAGCCCGCAGGGGGGACAGGGGCCTCATGGCTACACCTTC. It translates to CASSPQGGQGPHGYTF.

The CDR3, as DNA: TGTGCCAGCAGCGTAGTTGAGGGCTCACCTCAGCAGTACTTC. Its protein is CASSVVEGSPQQYF. The chain recombines TRBV9 with TRBJ2-7; a possible D gene is TRBD2 (5 bases). Germline loops: CDR1 SGDLS, CDR2 YYNGEE. Trimming removed 0 bases at V and 8 bases at J, with 15 bases between. The CDR3 runs 14 residues.

The rearrangement links TRBV3-1 (or the pseudogene TRBV3-2) to TRBJ2-2; 13 nucleotides line up with TRBD2. Looked up from germline, CDR1 is LGHDT and CDR2 is YNNKEL (reference sequence). The CDR3 is made up of 15 amino acids. V dropped 4 bases and J dropped 7; count of bases not matched to a gene: 3. The CDR3 nucleotides read TGTGCCAGCAGCCTACTAGCGGGGGGGAGCGGGGAGCTGTTTTTT. Protein: CASSLLAGGSGELFF.

The V gene is TRBV19, the J gene TRBJ2-5, with 7 bases lining up with TRBD2. Germline V CDR1 and CDR2: LNHDA, SQIVND (reference sequence). The V and J ends lost 8 bases and 1 base, in that order; junction bases with no gene match: 10. The CDR3 is 15 residues long. The CDR3: CASGNQAGSQETQYF. The CDR3 DNA follows: TGTGCCAGTGGAAATCAAGCGGGAAGCCAAGAGACCCAGTACTTC.

The J gene is TRBJ2-2, the V gene TRBV7-8; D possibly corresponds to TRBD2 (6 bases). The CDR3 has 18 residues. Trimming stripped 0 bases from V and 3 bases from J, with 17 bases between. The germline CDR1 and CDR2 sequences are SGHVS and FQNEAQ. The CDR3 DNA is TGTGCCAGCAGCTTAGCCGGACACGGATGGGGGGACACCGGGGAGCTGTTTTTT. Translated, it gives CASSLAGHGWGDTGELFF.

As regards this clone: An end of the junction differs from the germline gene, which may be a read error. This sequence joins TRBV12-5 and TRBJ2-7, with a tentative D call TRBD2 (5 bases). The CDR3 has 13 amino acids. The V gene's germline CDR1 is LGHNT and CDR2 FRNRAP. The DNA of the CDR3 is TGTGCTAGTCGTTTCCGGGGTTCGCACGAGCAGTACTTC. Its translation: CASRFRGSHEQYF. The entire variable domain, with the rest obtained from reference TRBV12-5 and TRBJ2-7, is as follows: DARVTQTPRHKVTEMGQEVTMRCQPILGHNTVFWYRQTMMQGLELLAYFRNRAPLDDSGMPKDRFSAEMPDATLATLKIQPSEPRDSAVYFCASRFRGSHEQYFGPGTRLTVT.

This chain links TRBV6-5 with TRBJ2-7, with 7 bases lining up with TRBD1. With V trimmed by 7 bases and J by 5 bases, 11 bases remained unmatched. Per the germline V gene, CDR1 is MNHEY and CDR2 is SVGAGI. The CDR3 totals 14 residues. CDR3 in amino acids: CASKVGGADNEQYF. CDR3 in DNA: TGTGCCAGCAAAGTAGGGGGCGCAGACAACGAGCAGTACTTC.

The chain combines TRBV5-8 with TRBJ2-1, with TRBD2 matching 12 bases. The V gene end was trimmed by 4 bases and the J gene end by 4 bases; junction bases not matched to a gene: 6. The CDR3 length is 16 residues. Germline assignment: CDR1 SGHTS and CDR2 YDEGEE. CDR3 in DNA: TGTGCCAGCAGCCGCCGACTAGCGGGGGATTACAATGAGCAGTTCTTC. Its translation is CASSRRLAGDYNEQFF.

This rearrangement joins TRBV30 to TRBJ1-5; the match to TRBD1 covers 8 bases. Looked up from germline, CDR1 is GTSNPN and CDR2 is SVGIG (reference sequence). The trim removed 2 bases at V and 8 bases at J, leaving 5 bases unmatched. CDR3 length: 13 residues. The CDR3 coding sequence is TGTGCCTGGAGTCTCGGACAGGGCGAGCCCCAGCATTTT. Translated: CAWSLGQGEPQHF.

This chain connects TRBV4-1 to TRBJ2-5; tentatively, D is TRBD2 (6 bases). V was clipped by 4 bases and J by 2 bases, with 11 bases between them. This CDR3 spans 14 amino acids. The germline V gene encodes CDR1 MGHRA and CDR2 YSYEKL. This CDR3 reads CASSRELAQETQYF. The CDR3 DNA reads TGCGCCAGCAGCCGGGAACTAGCACAAGAGACCCAGTACTTC.

The chain has TRBV9 and TRBJ1-2; D unclear. Germline V gene sequence: CDR1 SGDLS, CDR2 YYNGEE. Trimming removed 2 bases at V and 3 bases at J, with 8 bases between. The CDR3 runs 13 residues. The CDR3: CASSVTPDYGYTF. Here the CDR3 DNA reads TGTGCCAGCAGCGTTACGCCAGACTATGGCTACACCTTC.

V is TRBV7-2 and J is TRBJ2-7; D gene uncertain. Germline V gene lookup returns CDR1 SGHTA and CDR2 FQGNSA. The CDR3 extends over 15 amino acids. V shed 2 bases and J shed 0 bases, with 11 bases lying between them. In DNA, the CDR3 is TGTGCCAGCAGCTTAAGTACAGTACCCTCCTACGAGCAGTACTTC. Its protein is CASSLSTVPSYEQYF.

The J gene is TRBJ2-1, the V gene TRBV5-1; 9 bases are shared with TRBD1. The CDR3 contains 14 residues. The ends lost 0 bases at V and 7 bases at J; junction bases unmatched: 2. Germline assignment: CDR1 SGHRS and CDR2 YFSETQ. In nucleotides, the CDR3 is TGCGCCAGCAGCTTGGGACAGGGGGTGAATGAGCAGTTCTTC. It is translated as CASSLGQGVNEQFF.

This clone appeared once. The chain has TRBV7-2 and TRBJ2-2, with D perhaps matching TRBD1 (6 bases). V was shortened by 4 bases and J by 4 bases, with 10 bases between the two germline ends. CDR3 length equals 14 residues. In germline, CDR1 is SGHTA, CDR2 FQGNSA. The CDR3: CASSSGQLTGELFF. The CDR3 nucleotides are TGTGCCAGCAGCTCGGGACAACTCACCGGGGAGCTGTTTTTT.

V gene TRBV21-1 combines with J gene TRBJ2-3; the D segment call TRBD2 is taken from the table without a DNA check. TRBV21-1 is described as a pseudogene. This CDR3 is built from 17 residues. The CDR3 region has the DNA TGTGCCAGCAGGAACGCCGGACTAGCGGGGACCACAGATACGCAGTATTTT. This gives the protein CASRNAGLAGTTDTQYF.